Below, 25 T cell receptor beta chains from the same sample are listed, as sequenced in a study of blood T cell repertoires in COVID-19. Here immunoSEQ multiplex PCR was the method, and the copy in TCRdb shows in-frame clones only, minus some. The table shows roughly 200,000 clones, with around 79% occurring only once. Specimen: peripheral blood. The receptors stem from a middle-aged woman with COVID-19, enrolled during active disease.

This clone was detected only once. The CDR3 protein is CASSSGQGRSYNSPLHF. Written as DNA, the CDR3 is TGTGCCAGCAGCTCAGGACAGGGACGCTCCTATAATTCACCCCTCCACTTT. This chain uses TRBV7-9 with TRBJ1-6; TRBD1 matches at 8 bases. The junction had 5 bases not matched to a gene; V was cut back by 4 bases and J by 0 bases. Germline V gene data show CDR1 as SEHNR and CDR2 as FQNEAQ (reference sequence). This CDR3 has 17 amino acids.

This rearrangement joins TRBV4-1 to TRBJ1-1; D gene uncertain. Trimming removed 3 bases at V and 5 bases at J, with 16 bases between. CDR1 MGHRA and CDR2 YSYEKL come from the germline V gene. This CDR3 comprises 15 residues. The CDR3 nucleotides read TGCGCCAGCAGCCAGGGTCACAGCGGGAGAACTGAAGCTTTCTTT. Encoded protein: CASSQGHSGRTEAFF.

V and J are TRBV10-2 and TRBJ1-5; TRBD1 aligns across 11 bases. From germline, CDR1 is WSHSY and CDR2 SAAADI. The V gene end was trimmed by 6 bases and the J gene end by 10 bases; junction bases not matched to a gene: 5. The CDR3 is 13 residues long. CDR3 DNA: TGCGCCAGCAGCCCGGGACAGGGGGTTCCCCAGCATTTT. Encoded protein: CASSPGQGVPQHF.

This clone was counted a few times. The identical CDR3 is also encoded by other nucleotide sequences in the sample. The chain is built from TRBV9 and TRBJ1-1; D gene ambiguous. This CDR3 is 13 amino acids long. Germline CDR1 is SGDLS and CDR2 is YYNGEE. Trimming removed 4 bases from V and 4 bases from J, with 11 bases in between. The CDR3 sequence is CASSFGDGTEAFF. In DNA, the CDR3 is TGTGCCAGCAGCTTCGGGGATGGCACTGAAGCTTTCTTT.

A note on this clone: The same CDR3 can be traced to other DNA sequences in this sample. V usage is TRBV5-1 and J usage is TRBJ2-4; 10 nucleotides match TRBD2. The CDR3 spans 20 residues. Unmatched junction bases numbered 12, after V lost 0 bases and J lost 0 bases. Germline CDR1 SGHRS, CDR2 YFSETQ. The CDR3 sequence is CASSLEFRAGGPVAKNIQYF. The CDR3 DNA sequence: TGCGCCAGCAGCTTGGAGTTCAGAGCGGGAGGGCCGGTAGCCAAAAACATTCAGTACTTC.

The J gene is TRBJ1-2, the V gene TRBV7-9; TRBD1 is a possible D gene (6 bases). From germline, CDR1 is SEHNR and CDR2 FQNEAQ (reference sequence). Trimming shortened V by 6 bases and J by 6 bases, and 11 bases separated the two germline ends. This CDR3 is 12 amino acids long. CDR3 coding DNA: TGTGCCAGCAGTTGGGGGCAGAATGGCTACACCTTC. This sequence encodes CASSWGQNGYTF.

The chain uses TRBV5-1 and TRBJ2-1; tentative D call: TRBD1 (6 bases). CDR3 size: 15 residues. V dropped 4 bases and J dropped 3 bases, with 14 bases sitting between them. Per the germline V gene, CDR1 is SGHRS and CDR2 is YFSETQ. In DNA form, the CDR3 reads TGCGCCAGCAGCAAAGGGGACACGGTCTACAATGAGCAGTTCTTC. Protein product: CASSKGDTVYNEQFF.

This sequence joins TRBV5-1 and TRBJ1-2; D is ambiguous. V lost 4 bases to trimming and J lost 8 bases, with 18 bases between them. Germline V lookup: CDR1 SGHRS, CDR2 YFSETQ. There are 14 residues in the CDR3. CDR3 protein: CASSADGSPRGYTF. The CDR3 nucleotides read TGCGCCAGCAGCGCCGACGGGTCGCCTCGCGGCTACACCTTC.

This chain uses TRBV2 with TRBJ2-7; D is undetermined. Germline assignment: CDR1 SNHLY and CDR2 FYNNEI. Trimming removed 8 bases from V and 6 bases from J, with 11 bases in between. CDR3 size: 11 residues. The DNA of the CDR3 is TGTGCCAGCTCTCTATCAGGCGAGCAGTACTTC. It codes for CASSLSGEQYF.

The chain recombines TRBV7-3 with TRBJ2-3; D not certain. This CDR3 is built from 17 residues. Trimming stripped 4 bases from V and 4 bases from J, with 21 bases between. Germline V CDR1 and CDR2: SGHTA, FQGTGA. CDR3 DNA: TGTGCCAGCAGCTCCAAAGGTCTAGGCCCCCGTGCAGATACGCAGTATTTT. It codes for CASSSKGLGPRADTQYF.

In this sample, this clone turned up a few times. The chain employs TRBV6-9 and TRBJ1-1, with a possible D match to TRBD1 (6 bases). Germline loops: CDR1 MNHGY, CDR2 SVAAGI. Trimming stripped 2 bases from V and 4 bases from J, with 14 bases between. CDR3 size: 15 residues. DNA of the CDR3: TGTGCCAGCAGTTATCAGGGCAGGGGATCCACTGAAGCTTTCTTT. The encoded protein is CASSYQGRGSTEAFF.

The J gene is TRBJ1-4, the V gene TRBV29-1, with 8 positions matching TRBD1. V lost 6 bases, J lost 4 bases, and 10 bases stayed unmatched. From germline, CDR1 is SQVTM and CDR2 ANQGSEA. CDR3 length equals 15 residues. The CDR3 here is CSVGTGSTLNEKLFF. CDR3 coding DNA: TGCAGCGTCGGGACAGGTTCAACTCTTAATGAAAAACTGTTTTTT.

Concerning this clone: Other DNA sequences within the sample encode an identical CDR3. The rearrangement links TRBV2 to TRBJ1-4, with 9 bases matching TRBD1. From germline, CDR1 is SNHLY and CDR2 FYNNEI. The V and J ends lost 0 bases and 4 bases, in that order; junction bases with no gene match: 3. This CDR3 has 16 residues. The CDR3, as DNA: TGTGCCAGCAGTGAAGCTGGGACAGGGAATAATGAAAAACTGTTTTTT. It yields the protein CASSEAGTGNNEKLFF.

This clone was observed a handful of times. The V gene is TRBV18, the J gene TRBJ1-6, with TRBD1 as a possible D gene (6 bases). Per the germline V gene, CDR1 is KGHSH and CDR2 is LQKENI. The CDR3 loop spans 15 amino acids. V shed 6 bases and J shed 7 bases, with 16 bases lying between them. The CDR3, as DNA: TGTGCCAGCTCCAATGAGGACAGCTCCAATTCACCCCTCCACTTT. This translates into CASSNEDSSNSPLHF. Based on the CDR3 plus reference TRBV18 and TRBJ1-6, the full variable domain is NAGVMQNPRHLVRRRGQEARLRCSPMKGHSHVYWYRQLPEEGLKFMVYLQKENIIDESGMPKERFSAEFPKEGPSILRIQQVVRGDSAAYFCASSNEDSSNSPLHFGNGTRLTVT.

This rearrangement joins TRBV10-2 to TRBJ2-3; 7 bases align to TRBD1. In germline, CDR1 is WSHSY, CDR2 SAAADI. V shed 5 bases, J shed 2 bases, and the junction held 10 bases outside the gene matches. The CDR3 covers 16 residues. CDR3 amino acids: CASSQGVDRLTDTQYF. The CDR3 nucleotides are TGCGCCAGCAGTCAGGGGGTGGACAGACTCACAGATACGCAGTATTTT.

The V gene is TRBV7-2, the J gene TRBJ2-7; 11 nucleotides match TRBD2. V lost 3 bases to trimming and J lost 2 bases; unmatched junction nucleotides: 3. The CDR3 is 15 amino acids. Germline values: CDR1 SGHTA, CDR2 FQGNSA. This chain's CDR3 is CASSLSSGGPYEQYF. CDR3 in DNA: TGTGCCAGCAGCTTGTCTAGCGGGGGGCCCTACGAGCAGTACTTC.

This sequence joins TRBV7-8 and TRBJ1-1; D not resolved. This CDR3 comprises 13 residues. Germline loops: CDR1 SGHVS, CDR2 FQNEAQ. The V end lost 2 bases, the J end lost 3 bases, and 7 bases lay between the germline ends. For the CDR3, the DNA is TGTGCCAGCAGCTTAATGAGTGACACTGAAGCTTTCTTT. Its translation is CASSLMSDTEAFF. Combining the CDR3 with reference TRBV7-8 and TRBJ1-1 gives the whole variable domain GAGVSQSPRYKVAKRGQDVALRCDPISGHVSLFWYQQALGQGPEFLTYFQNEAQLDKSGLPSDRFFAERPEGSVSTLKIQRTQQEDSAVYLCASSLMSDTEAFFGQGTRLTVV.

The rearrangement joins TRBV18 to TRBJ2-2; 13 bases match TRBD2. This CDR3 is built from 15 residues. V gave up 4 bases and J gave up 6 bases; unmatched junction bases: 2. The germline gives CDR1 KGHSH, CDR2 LQKENI. CDR3 bases: TGTGCCAGCTCACTTGGACTAGCGGGAGCCGGGGAGCTGTTTTTT. Its translation is CASSLGLAGAGELFF.

The genes are TRBV7-9 and TRBJ2-7, with 7 bases that match TRBD1. Per the germline V gene, CDR1 is SEHNR and CDR2 is FQNEAQ (reference sequence). The CDR3 extends over 14 amino acids. V trimming: 3 bases; J trimming: 5 bases; junction bases outside the gene matches: 7. For the CDR3, the DNA is TGTGCCAGCAGCTTGGTACAGGGGCCTGACGAGCAGTACTTC. Translation gives CASSLVQGPDEQYF.

The chain links TRBV6-1 to TRBJ2-7; perhaps TRBD2 as D (6 bases). CDR1 MNHNS and CDR2 SASEGT come from the germline V gene. Trimming took 3 bases from V and 0 from J, leaving 12 bases between them. The CDR3 is made up of 15 amino acids. This CDR3 is CASSEVGGRSYEQYF. DNA for the CDR3: TGTGCCAGCAGTGAGGTGGGAGGCCGCTCCTACGAGCAGTACTTC.

This sequence joins TRBV2 and TRBJ2-2; 11 bases agree with TRBD1. Germline V gives CDR1 SNHLY, CDR2 FYNNEI. This CDR3 comprises 15 residues. V dropped 6 bases and J dropped 9; count of bases not matched to a gene: 9. The CDR3 bases are TGTGCCAGCAGAACCGGGACAGGGGGTTTTCGGGAGCTGTTTTTT. Translation: CASRTGTGGFRELFF.

The V gene is TRBV7-2, the J gene TRBJ1-2; TRBD1 matches at 7 bases. Germline V CDR1 and CDR2: SGHTA, FQGNSA. This CDR3 contains 14 residues. V trimming: 2 bases; J trimming: 7 bases; junction bases outside the gene matches: 7. The CDR3 nucleotides are TGTGCCAGCAGCTTACAACAGGGGCTGGGTGGCTACACCTTC. Translation: CASSLQQGLGGYTF.

The chain uses TRBV30 and TRBJ1-2; possibly TRBD1 for D (6 bases). Trimming removed 2 bases at V and 5 bases at J, with 12 bases between. The CDR3 loop spans 13 amino acids. Germline CDR1 is GTSNPN and CDR2 is SVGIG (reference sequence). The CDR3: CAWSRQGTYGYTF. CDR3 in DNA: TGTGCCTGGAGTCGACAAGGGACATATGGCTACACCTTC. Looking up the rest from reference TRBV30 and TRBJ1-2 gives the full variable domain: SQTIHQWPATLVQPVGSPLSLECTVEGTSNPNLYWYRQAAGRGLQLLFYSVGIGQISSEVPQNLSASRPQDRQFILSSKKLLLSDSGFYLCAWSRQGTYGYTFGSGTRLTVV.

The J gene is TRBJ1-2, the V gene TRBV30; D is ambiguous. CDR3 length: 12 amino acids. Germline V gene data show CDR1 as GTSNPN and CDR2 as SVGIG (reference sequence). With 3 bases removed from V and 4 bases from J, the gap between germline ends came to 9 bases. This chain's CDR3 is CAWSDGSYGYTF. CDR3 nucleotide sequence: TGTGCCTGGAGCGACGGGAGCTATGGCTACACCTTC.

The chain is built from TRBV5-1 and TRBJ2-5, with 8 bases identical to TRBD2. Germline CDR1 is SGHRS and CDR2 is YFSETQ. This CDR3 region has 15 residues. Trimming removed 2 bases from V and 5 bases from J; junction bases left unmatched: 8. The CDR3 sequence is CASSLTAGGSETQYF. In DNA, the CDR3 is TGCGCCAGCAGCTTAACGGCGGGGGGCTCGGAGACCCAGTACTTC.